The present T cell receptor (beta chain) was sequenced within a study of T-cell reconstitution after alpha-beta-depleted transplantation in children. This clonotype was counted at least ten times. Preparing the TCRbeta library involved the use of unique molecular identifiers. TCRdb analysed the PCR reads with MiXCR anew, one entry per CDR3 protein. The sample holds approximately 630,000 distinct CDR3 sequences; less than 15% are singletons and the top ten take 0.75% to 0.85%. The germline CDR1 and CDR2 sequences are LGHDT and YNNKEL (reference sequence). The CDR3 is 13 residues long. Trimming stripped 2 bases from V and 5 bases from J, with 9 bases between.

This chain uses TRBV3-1 with TRBJ2-5; the D gene is possibly TRBD2 (6 bases). The receptor was derived from a girl aged 2 to 9 with congenital amegakaryocytic thrombocytopenia, due to receive a stem cell transplant. The material was PBMCs, obtained before TCRalphabeta/CD19-depleted stem cell transplant. DNA of the CDR3: TGTGCCAGCAGCCAACGCGGGGCGGAGACCCAGTACTTC. Translated, it gives CASSQRGAETQYF.